Shown below are 24 T cell receptor beta chains from a single sample sequenced in a study of blood T cells in healthy people across ages. With a J-beta primer mix and a sample-barcoded 5' primer, a second PCR ran 7 to 11 cycles. In TCRdb, the 5' RACE reads were re-called with MiXCR into one record per CDR3 protein. In the table there are about 640,000 distinct CDR3 sequences, 35% to 50% of which are singletons. The sequencing input was blood. These TCRs come from a man of 80 years or more in good health.

Concerning this clonotype itself: The junction departs from germline at one end; a sequencing error may be responsible. V is TRBV7-9 and J is TRBJ2-7, with D unresolved. Germline lookup yields CDR1 SEHNR and CDR2 FQNEAQ (reference sequence). The CDR3 length is 12 residues. The CDR3 sequence: CVSSSQSYEQYF. In nucleotides, the CDR3 is TGTGTCAGCAGCTCCCAATCCTACGAGCAGTACTTC. The full variable domain, with the rest looked up from reference TRBV7-9 and TRBJ2-7, is DTGVSQNPRHKITKRGQNVTFRCDPISEHNRLYWYRQTLGQGPEFLTYFQNEAQLEKSRLLSDRFSAERPKGSFSTLEIQRTEQGDSAMYLCVSSSQSYEQYFGPGTRLTVT.

Only one count was recorded for this clonotype. V gene TRBV2 combines with J gene TRBJ2-7; D may correspond to TRBD1 or TRBD2 (5 bases each). CDR3 length: 13 residues. V gave up 6 bases and J gave up 6 bases, with 15 bases separating them. The germline V gene encodes CDR1 SNHLY and CDR2 FYNNEI. CDR3 protein: CASSGTALVEQYF. The CDR3 DNA reads TGTGCCAGCAGCGGGACGGCCCTGGTCGAGCAGTACTTC. Full variable domain (remainder filled in from reference TRBV2 and TRBJ2-7): EPEVTQTPSHQVTQMGQEVILRCVPISNHLYFYWYRQILGQKVEFLVSFYNNEISEKSEIFDDQFSVERPDGSNFTLKIRSTKLEDSAMYFCASSGTALVEQYFGPGTRLTVT.

This rearrangement joins TRBV5-6 to TRBJ1-1; no clear D. The CDR3 extends over 11 amino acids. Trimming removed 4 bases at V and 6 bases at J, with 7 bases between. CDR1 SGHDT and CDR2 YYEEEE come from the germline V gene. CDR3 DNA: TGTGCCAGCAGCGCAGTCGCTGAAGCTTTCTTT. As protein: CASSAVAEAFF.

A few counts support this clonotype. The V and J genes are TRBV7-2 and TRBJ1-5; TRBD1 aligns across 9 bases. The CDR3 covers 15 residues. Unmatched junction bases numbered 5, after V lost 4 bases and J lost 4 bases. Per germline, CDR1 SGHTA and CDR2 FQGNSA. The CDR3 coding sequence is TGTGCCAGCAGCTCATCGGACAGGGGAAATCAGCCCCAGCATTTT. Protein sequence: CASSSSDRGNQPQHF.

In regard to this clonotype: One junction end disagrees with the germline gene, perhaps due to a read error. The chain carries TRBV7-2 and TRBJ2-2, with D uncertain. The length of the CDR3 is 14 residues. Germline-derived CDR1 and CDR2 are SGHTA and FQGNSA. The CDR3 is CAGSLNRNTGELFF. The CDR3 bases are TGTGCCGGCAGCTTAAATAGGAACACCGGGGAGCTGTTTTTT.

The chain carries TRBV7-2 and TRBJ2-1; D unclear. V dropped 3 bases and J dropped 7 bases, with 7 bases sitting between them. The CDR3 is made up of 12 amino acids. Germline loops: CDR1 SGHTA, CDR2 FQGNSA. The CDR3 coding sequence is TGTGCCAGCAGCTTTATTTTGAATGAGCAGTTCTTC. Translated, it gives CASSFILNEQFF.

The genes are TRBV27 and TRBJ1-2, with D perhaps TRBD1 (5 bases). V lost 6 bases to trimming and J lost 8 bases, with 19 bases between them. Germline loops: CDR1 MNHEY, CDR2 SMNVEV (reference sequence). The CDR3 contains 14 residues. The chain's CDR3 is CASSPRQWVLGYTF. As DNA, the CDR3 is TGTGCCAGCAGCCCCAGACAGTGGGTACTGGGCTACACCTTC.

Ten or more counts support this clonotype. V is TRBV29-1 and J is TRBJ2-5; D unclear. CDR3 length: 14 residues. Germline values: CDR1 SQVTM, CDR2 ANQGSEA. Deletions cut 6 bases from V and 2 bases from J, with 16 bases between. The CDR3 nucleotides are TGCAGCGTGGCCCGTGGTAGCCTACAAGAGACCCAGTACTTC. It translates to CSVARGSLQETQYF.

This clonotype was observed a few times. V and J are TRBV7-8 and TRBJ2-7; 9 bases line up with TRBD1. Germline CDR1 SGHVS, CDR2 FQNEAQ. This CDR3 is 13 amino acids long. After removal of 3 bases from V and 5 bases from J, the junction contained 2 bases not matched to a gene. The CDR3: CASSFGQGNEQYF. The CDR3 DNA reads as TGTGCCAGCAGCTTCGGACAGGGGAACGAGCAGTACTTC.

J is TRBJ2-5 and V is TRBV7-7; 10 positions agree with TRBD2. CDR3 length equals 15 residues. J lost 4 bases, V lost 6 bases, and 8 bases had no gene match. Germline loops: CDR1 SSHAT, CDR2 FNYEAQ (reference sequence). The DNA of the CDR3 is TGTGCCAGCAGTTCCAGCGGGGGGGCGGGAGAGACCCAGTACTTC. Residues: CASSSSGGAGETQYF. Filled out from reference TRBV7-7 and TRBJ2-5, the complete variable domain reads GAGVSQSPRYKVTKRGQDVTLRCDPISSHATLYWYQQALGQGPEFLTYFNYEAQPDKSGLPSDRFSAERPEGSISTLTIQRTEQRDSAMYRCASSSSGGAGETQYFGPGTRLLVL.

The rearrangement uses TRBV10-3 and TRBJ2-7, with TRBD1 matching over 12 bases. With the DNA end fitting TRBJ2-5 better, the J assignment may be wrong. Per the germline V gene, CDR1 is ENHRY and CDR2 is SYGVKD. CDR3 size: 18 residues. In nucleotides, the CDR3 is TGTGCCATCAGCGACGATTTTACCGGGACAGGGGGCGGAGAGACCCAGTACTTC. Amino acids: CAISDDFTGTGGGETQYF.

V gene TRBV5-1 combines with J gene TRBJ2-1; D possibly corresponds to TRBD2 (6 bases). The V end was cut by 3 bases, the J end by 8 bases, with 18 bases between. The CDR3 totals 15 residues. CDR1 is SGHRS and CDR2 is YFSETQ in the germline V gene. DNA of the CDR3: TGCGCCAGCAGCTCCAGGCGGGGCCCCACCGATGAGCAGTTCTTC. It encodes CASSSRRGPTDEQFF.

The rearrangement uses TRBV5-8 and TRBJ2-6, with 7 bases lining up with TRBD1. From germline, CDR1 is SGHTS and CDR2 YDEGEE. J gave up 2 bases and V 2 bases, and 13 bases lay outside the gene matches. The CDR3 runs to 19 residues. CDR3 nucleotide sequence: TGTGCCAGCAGCTTTTTGGAAAGGGGGCCTAAAGCTGGGGCCAACGTCCTGACTTTC. It translates to CASSFLERGPKAGANVLTF.

This chain uses TRBV6-5 with TRBJ1-5; 7 bases agree with TRBD1. The ends lost 6 bases at V and 1 base at J; junction bases unmatched: 0. The CDR3 runs to 13 residues. Germline V CDR1 and CDR2: MNHEY, SVGAGI. The CDR3 region has the DNA TGTGCCAGCAGGGGACAGAGCAATCAGCCCCAGCATTTT. This sequence encodes CASRGQSNQPQHF.

As DNA, the CDR3 is TGTGCCAGCAGCCCAAGGGAGACTGGGGCCAACGTCCTGACTTTC. Translated: CASSPRETGANVLTF. The rearrangement uses TRBV7-2 and TRBJ2-6; D possibly corresponds to TRBD2 (5 bases). V was clipped by 5 bases and J by 2 bases, with 10 bases between them. Germline V gene lookup returns CDR1 SGHTA and CDR2 FQGNSA. The CDR3 is made up of 15 amino acids.

The J gene is TRBJ2-1, the V gene TRBV5-1; D may match TRBD1 or TRBD2 (5 bases each). CDR3 length equals 17 residues. V lost 3 bases and J 0 bases, leaving 16 bases between the germline ends. Germline CDR1 reads SGHRS; CDR2 reads YFSETQ. In DNA, the CDR3 is TGCGCCAGCAGCTCGGGTGCAGGGAGAGGCTCCTACAATGAGCAGTTCTTC. As protein: CASSSGAGRGSYNEQFF.

On this clonotype itself: At one end, the junction sequence differs from germline, possibly due to a read error. The gene calls are TRBV27 and TRBJ1-6, with D tentatively TRBD1 (5 bases). This CDR3 has 15 amino acids. The germline CDR1 and CDR2 sequences are MNHEY and SMNVEV (reference sequence). The chain's CDR3 is CVSTGVGRADSPLHF. CDR3 bases: TGTGTCAGCACCGGGGTAGGCAGGGCAGACTCACCCCTCCACTTT.

On this clonotype itself: This may be a read error, as it is one base from a much larger clone. The rearrangement uses TRBV6-2 or TRBV6-3 and TRBJ2-7; D is uncertain. V was pared by 4 bases and J by 3 bases, with 7 bases between. The germline V gene has CDR1 MNHEY and CDR2 SVGEGT. The CDR3 extends over 12 amino acids. CDR3 in DNA: TGTGCCAGCAGTTTCGAGAACTACGAGCAGTACTTC. Residues: CASSFENYEQYF.

This clonotype came up many times. The V gene is TRBV7-2, the J gene TRBJ2-7; D not certain. Per the germline V gene, CDR1 is SGHTA and CDR2 is FQGNSA. Deletions cut 1 base from V and 2 bases from J, with 15 bases between. The CDR3 is made up of 16 amino acids. Here the CDR3 reads CASSLDGAGNPYEQYF. In DNA, the CDR3 is TGTGCCAGCAGCTTAGATGGAGCTGGAAACCCCTACGAGCAGTACTTC. Drawing the rest from reference TRBV7-2 and TRBJ2-7, the complete variable domain is GAGVSQSPSNKVTEKGKDVELRCDPISGHTALYWYRQSLGQGLEFLIYFQGNSAPDKSGLPSDRFSAERTGGSVSTLTIQRTQQEDSAVYLCASSLDGAGNPYEQYFGPGTRLTVT.

The chain recombines TRBV20-1 with TRBJ1-2, with a weak D call TRBD1 (6 bases). The CDR3 has 13 residues. V was cut by 3 bases and J by 2 bases, with 10 bases left in between. Germline V gene data show CDR1 as DFQATT and CDR2 as SNEGSKA (reference sequence). CDR3 bases: TGCAGTGCTAGCCCCCAGGGGAACTATGGCTACACCTTC. This sequence encodes CSASPQGNYGYTF.

The chain combines TRBV28 with TRBJ2-3, with a possible D match to TRBD1 (6 bases). CDR1 is MDHEN and CDR2 is SYDVKM in the germline V gene. Between the trimmed V and J ends, which lost 2 bases and 4 bases, there was a span of 13 bases. There are 15 residues in the CDR3. The CDR3 loop reads CASSLMTGVPDTQYF. The CDR3 DNA sequence: TGTGCCAGCAGTTTAATGACAGGCGTCCCAGATACGCAGTATTTT. The complete variable domain, with remaining parts taken from reference TRBV28 and TRBJ2-3, reads DVKVTQSSRYLVKRTGEKVFLECVQDMDHENMFWYRQDPGLGLRLIYFSYDVKMKEKGDIPEGYSVSREKKERFSLILESASTNQTSMYLCASSLMTGVPDTQYFGPGTRLTVL.

This clonotype was seen a handful of times. This chain uses TRBV20-1 with TRBJ2-1, with 7 bases lining up with TRBD1. Germline lookup yields CDR1 DFQATT and CDR2 SNEGSKA (reference sequence). CDR3 size: 18 residues. V lost 0 bases to trimming and J lost 5 bases; unmatched junction nucleotides: 16. CDR3 in DNA: TGCAGTGCTAGAGATTTCCTGACTCCCAGGGGGATGGACAATGAGCAGTTCTTC. It is translated as CSARDFLTPRGMDNEQFF.

This clonotype was detected a few times. The V and J genes are TRBV20-1 and TRBJ1-2; 8 bases map to TRBD1. The V segment lost 1 base and the J segment 10 bases; nucleotides outside the gene matches: 11. This CDR3 is built from 14 residues. CDR1 DFQATT and CDR2 SNEGSKA come from the germline V gene (reference sequence). The CDR3 DNA reads TGCAGTGCTAGAGTCCGAGGACAGGGTGACTCCTACACCTTC. This encodes CSARVRGQGDSYTF.

This clonotype was recorded only once. The germline gene is not matched at one end of the junction; a read error may be the cause. J is TRBJ2-7 and V is TRBV20-1, with no clear D. Germline loops: CDR1 DFQATT, CDR2 SNEGSKA (reference sequence). This CDR3 region has 13 residues. The CDR3 here is CSARDQTELKQYF. In nucleotides, the CDR3 is TGTAGTGCTAGAGATCAAACTGAACTTAAGCAGTACTTC.